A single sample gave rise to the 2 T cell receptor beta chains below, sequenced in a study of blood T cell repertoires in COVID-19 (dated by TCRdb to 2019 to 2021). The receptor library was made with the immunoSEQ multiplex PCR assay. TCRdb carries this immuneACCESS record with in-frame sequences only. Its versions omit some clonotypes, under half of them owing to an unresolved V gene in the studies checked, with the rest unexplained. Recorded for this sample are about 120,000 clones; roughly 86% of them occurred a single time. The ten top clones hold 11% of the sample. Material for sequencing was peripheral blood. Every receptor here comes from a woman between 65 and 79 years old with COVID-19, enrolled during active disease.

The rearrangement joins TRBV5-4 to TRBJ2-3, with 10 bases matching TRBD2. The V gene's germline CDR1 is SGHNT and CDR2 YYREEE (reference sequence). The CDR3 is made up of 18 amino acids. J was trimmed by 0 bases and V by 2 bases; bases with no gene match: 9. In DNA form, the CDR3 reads TGTGCCAGCAGCTTAGGCCTAGCGGGGGCCCCTAGCACAGATACGCAGTATTTT. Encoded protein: CASSLGLAGAPSTDTQYF.

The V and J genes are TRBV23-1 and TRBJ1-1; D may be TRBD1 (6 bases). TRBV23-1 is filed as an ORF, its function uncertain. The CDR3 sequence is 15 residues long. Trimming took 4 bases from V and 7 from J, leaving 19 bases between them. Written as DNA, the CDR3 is TGCGCCAGCAGTCCCATACCCCCAGGGGATGTTGAAGCTTTCTTT. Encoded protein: CASSPIPPGDVEAFF.